This paragraph covers one T cell receptor beta chain sequence. This record comes from a study of blood T cell repertoires in COVID-19. Study-wide context: Spain, Italy and the United States supplied samples that represented acute and convalescent COVID-19. The cDNA or gDNA used as material had been derived from T cells, B-cell-depleted T cells, or PBMCs.

Seattle patients were enrolled while actively infected and followed longitudinally. Original methodology: Reference gene primer amplification yielded estimated nucleated cell counts. TCRdb's table, derived via immunoSEQ multiplex PCR, lists solely in-frame clones and lacks some. V, J and clone size reflect that table, while D and trimming were determined from the DNA. This sample has fewer than 250,000 clones, with 90% found just once. Trimming took 8 bases from V and 2 from J, leaving 11 bases between them. Germline V gene sequence: CDR1 KGHDR, CDR2 SFDVKD. CDR3 length: 13 amino acids. Sequenced input: peripheral blood. This receptor was identified in a man younger than 45 with COVID-19, enrolled during active disease. The chain combines TRBV24-1 with TRBJ1-1; D unclear. This CDR3 reads CATMKGGNTEAFF. CDR3 bases: TGTGCCACCATGAAGGGAGGAAACACTGAAGCTTTCTTT.